The next 19 T cell receptor beta chains were all read from a single sample in a study of regulatory T cells in long-lasting Graves disease. iRepertoire HTBI primers and Arm-PCR of CDR3 regions built TCR beta libraries. MiXCR, run by TCRdb on the multiplex PCR reads, gives a single entry per CDR3 protein. The table shows approximately 500,000 distinct CDR3 sequences, with about 22% occurring only once. The time point was: persistent/refractory GD, antithyroid drugs over 5 years with positive TRAb. The TCR library was made from RNA that had been extracted from PBMCs in TRIzol. Sample: peripheral blood mononuclear cells (PBMCs), taken when the disease was refractory, from a patient treated with antithyroid drugs. All receptors derive from a female donor with Graves disease.

This clonotype was observed many times. V gene TRBV24-1 combines with J gene TRBJ2-5; no firm D call. With 2 bases removed from V and 5 bases from J, the gap between germline ends came to 14 bases. Germline V CDR1 and CDR2: KGHDR, SFDVKD. There are 15 residues in the CDR3. The CDR3: CATSDWVGTGETQYF. The CDR3 DNA reads as TGTGCCACCAGTGATTGGGTCGGAACTGGGGAGACCCAGTACTTC.

The chain couples TRBV7-2 to TRBJ1-5; no clear D gene. Trimming stripped 4 bases from V and 9 bases from J, with 13 bases between. The CDR3 totals 13 residues. Germline lookup yields CDR1 SGHTA and CDR2 FQGNSA. The CDR3 nucleotides are TGTGCCAGCAGCTCTACAGCGGCTTCGCCCCAGCATTTT. This codes for CASSSTAASPQHF.

This clonotype was recorded many times. This chain links TRBV28 with TRBJ2-7; possible D gene TRBD1, 5 bases. V lost 6 bases to trimming and J lost 2 bases, with 8 bases between them. Germline values: CDR1 MDHEN, CDR2 SYDVKM. CDR3 length: 12 amino acids. The CDR3 sequence: CASSLGAYEQYF. Here the CDR3 DNA reads TGTGCCAGCAGCTTAGGGGCCTACGAGCAGTACTTC.

This clonotype has a count of ten or more. The chain uses TRBV28 and TRBJ1-1, with D possibly TRBD1 on 6 matching bases. The CDR3 runs 14 residues. Germline V gene sequence: CDR1 MDHEN, CDR2 SYDVKM. The ends were cut back, 7 bases at V and 4 bases at J, with 16 bases in the middle. This chain's CDR3 is CASIQGGETTEAFF. DNA for the CDR3: TGTGCCAGCATCCAAGGGGGGGAGACCACTGAAGCTTTCTTT.

This clonotype was observed at least ten times. The rearrangement uses TRBV28 and TRBJ2-7; 7 bases fit TRBD1. V was clipped by 3 bases and J by 2 bases; unmatched bases: 7. The germline V gene has CDR1 MDHEN and CDR2 SYDVKM. This CDR3 spans 15 amino acids. The CDR3 coding sequence is TGTGCCAGCAGTTTGATACAGGGGACGGCCTACGAGCAGTACTTC. Its translation: CASSLIQGTAYEQYF.

This clonotype was picked up many times. J is TRBJ2-6 and V is TRBV11-3; 7 bases align to TRBD1. The CDR3 spans 19 residues. Germline V gene sequence: CDR1 SGHNT, CDR2 YENEEA. J lost 0 bases, V lost 5 bases, and 13 bases had no gene match. CDR3 protein: CASSLTGALLSSGANVLTF. CDR3 coding DNA: TGTGCCAGCAGCCTAACAGGGGCCCTCCTTTCCTCTGGGGCCAACGTCCTGACTTTC.

This clonotype has just a few counts. V and J are TRBV7-8 and TRBJ1-5; D is uncertain. CDR1 and CDR2 (germline): SGHVS, FQNEAQ. The CDR3 is made up of 14 amino acids. Trimming left V 1 base short and J 3 bases short, with 7 bases between. CDR3 nucleotide sequence: TGTGCCAGCAGCTTAGGGGCAGCCAATCAGCCCCAGCATTTT. It translates to CASSLGAANQPQHF.

V usage is TRBV28 and J usage is TRBJ2-2, with no clear D. V lost 7 bases, J lost 1 base, and 16 bases lay in between. CDR1 MDHEN and CDR2 SYDVKM come from the germline V gene. CDR3 size: 16 residues. The CDR3 loop is CASKRSLTGNTGELFF. The DNA of the CDR3 is TGTGCCAGCAAAAGGTCGTTGACGGGGAACACCGGGGAGCTGTTTTTT.

This clonotype has only a few counts. The rearrangement links TRBV28 to TRBJ2-1, with D possibly TRBD2 on 5 matching bases. CDR1 and CDR2 from the germline V gene are MDHEN and SYDVKM. V lost 6 bases and J 1 base, leaving 13 bases between the germline ends. The CDR3 spans 15 residues. CDR3 protein: CASSQSRRSYNEQFF. The CDR3 DNA reads as TGTGCCAGCAGCCAAAGCCGGAGGTCCTACAATGAGCAGTTCTTC.

This clonotype appeared a few times. This chain links TRBV7-9 with TRBJ1-6; maybe TRBD1 (6 bases). Per germline, CDR1 SEHNR and CDR2 FQNEAQ (reference sequence). The CDR3 runs to 16 residues. V was shortened by 8 bases and J by 10 bases, with 24 bases between the two germline ends. The DNA for the CDR3 is TGTGCCAGCTCACCTCTACAGGGAGCGGCTGAATCACCCCTCCACTTT. This encodes CASSPLQGAAESPLHF.

On this clonotype itself: A much larger clone lies one base from this, so it may be a read error. The chain recombines TRBV28 with TRBJ2-2; 7 nucleotides align to TRBD2. This CDR3 is 12 amino acids long. CDR1 is MDHEN, CDR2 SYDVKM, per germline. CDR3 sequence: CGKAGATGELFF. The DNA of the CDR3 is TGTGGCAAGGCGGGAGCGACCGGGGAGCTGTTTTTT.

V usage is TRBV28 and J usage is TRBJ2-3; tentatively, D is TRBD2 (5 bases). The V end was cut by 3 bases, the J end by 1 base, with 14 bases between. This CDR3 contains 16 residues. The germline V gene encodes CDR1 MDHEN and CDR2 SYDVKM. The CDR3 region is CASSFETGSGTDTQYF. In DNA, the CDR3 is TGTGCCAGCAGTTTCGAAACGGGGTCCGGCACAGATACGCAGTATTTT.

In this sample, this clonotype turned up many times. CDR3: CASSLARGRGDGTEAFF. The CDR3 DNA follows: TGTGCCAGCAGCTTAGCGCGGGGGCGGGGTGACGGCACTGAAGCTTTCTTT. The chain links TRBV7-8 to TRBJ1-1; maybe TRBD1 (6 bases). Germline V gene data show CDR1 as SGHVS and CDR2 as FQNEAQ. CDR3 length: 17 amino acids. Trimming took 0 bases from V and 4 from J, leaving 18 bases between them. Together with reference TRBV7-8 and TRBJ1-1, the CDR3 gives the full variable domain: GAGVSQSPRYKVAKRGQDVALRCDPISGHVSLFWYQQALGQGPEFLTYFQNEAQLDKSGLPSDRFFAERPEGSVSTLKIQRTQQEDSAVYLCASSLARGRGDGTEAFFGQGTRLTVV.

This clonotype showed up just a few times. The chain links TRBV5-6 to TRBJ2-1; 7 nucleotides align to TRBD1. Per germline, CDR1 SGHDT and CDR2 YYEEEE. CDR3 length equals 15 residues. V lost 6 bases and J lost 4; bases outside the gene matches: 10. This CDR3 reads CASTWLGTEYNEQFF. In DNA, the CDR3 is TGTGCCAGCACCTGGCTCGGGACAGAATACAATGAGCAGTTCTTC.

This clonotype came up a few times. The chain links TRBV20-1 to TRBJ1-1, with D perhaps TRBD1 (5 bases). This CDR3 spans 13 amino acids. The V end lost 7 bases, the J end lost 5 bases, and 17 bases lay between the germline ends. Looked up from germline, CDR1 is DFQATT and CDR2 is SNEGSKA (reference sequence). The CDR3, as DNA: TGCAGTGGGATGGAGGGGCGCGGAACTGAAGCTTTCTTT. Translation: CSGMEGRGTEAFF.

This clonotype appeared a few times. Just one base apart from a much larger clone, this may be a read error. The V gene is TRBV7-2, the J gene TRBJ2-5; D is uncertain. Germline CDR1 and CDR2: SGHTA and FQGNSA. The CDR3 has 15 residues. The chain's CDR3 is CVSSLNPALQETQYF. The CDR3 DNA follows: TGTGTCAGCAGCTTAAACCCAGCCTTACAAGAGACCCAGTACTTC.

This clonotype came up many times. The chain combines TRBV28 with TRBJ2-7, with 9 bases identical to TRBD2. Germline V lookup: CDR1 MDHEN, CDR2 SYDVKM. The CDR3 covers 14 residues. After removal of 6 bases from V and 5 bases from J, the junction contained 8 bases not matched to a gene. In nucleotides, the CDR3 is TGTGCCAGCAGGGAGGGACTAGCTCTACACGAGCAGTACTTC. It specifies CASREGLALHEQYF.

The table lists this clonotype with many counts. This rearrangement joins TRBV6-1 to TRBJ1-1; maybe TRBD1 (5 bases). Germline CDR1 is MNHNS and CDR2 is SASEGT. The CDR3 totals 14 residues. Deletions cut 6 bases from V and 2 bases from J, with 13 bases between. CDR3 in amino acids: CASSHRGSNTEAFF. The CDR3 nucleotides are TGTGCCAGCAGCCACCGGGGCTCCAACACTGAAGCTTTCTTT.

The chain recombines TRBV12-3 or TRBV12-4 with TRBJ2-5; 9 nucleotides align to TRBD2. The CDR3 loop spans 15 amino acids. The trim removed 3 bases at V and 3 bases at J, leaving 5 bases unmatched. CDR3 residues: CASSFPAGGEETQYF. CDR3 DNA sequence: TGTGCCAGCAGTTTCCCAGCGGGGGGAGAAGAGACCCAGTACTTC.